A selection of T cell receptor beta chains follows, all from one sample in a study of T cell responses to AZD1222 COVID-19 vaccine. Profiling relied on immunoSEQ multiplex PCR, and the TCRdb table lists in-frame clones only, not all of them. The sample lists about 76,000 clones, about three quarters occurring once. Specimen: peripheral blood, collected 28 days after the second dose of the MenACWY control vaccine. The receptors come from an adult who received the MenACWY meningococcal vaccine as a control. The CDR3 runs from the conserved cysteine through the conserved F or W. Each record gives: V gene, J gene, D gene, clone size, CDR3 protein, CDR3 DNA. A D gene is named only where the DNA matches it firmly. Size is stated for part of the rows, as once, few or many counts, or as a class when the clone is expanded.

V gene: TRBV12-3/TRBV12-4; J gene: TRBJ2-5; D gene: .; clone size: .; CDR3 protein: CASSLDRMETQYF; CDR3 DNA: TGTGCCAGCAGCCTGGACAGAATGGAGACCCAGTACTTC
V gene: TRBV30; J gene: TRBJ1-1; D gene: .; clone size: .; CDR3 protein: CAWSQRPGHMNTEAFF; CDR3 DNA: TGTGCCTGGAGCCAAAGACCGGGACATATGAACACTGAAGCTTTCTTT
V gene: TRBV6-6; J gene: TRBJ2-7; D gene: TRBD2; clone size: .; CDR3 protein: CASSTPGGRGSYEQYF; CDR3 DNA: TGTGCCAGCAGTACCCCCGGGGGGAGAGGAAGCTACGAGCAGTACTTC
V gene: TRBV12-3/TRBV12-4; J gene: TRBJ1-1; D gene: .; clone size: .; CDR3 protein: CASSFSVYTEAFF; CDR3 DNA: TGTGCCAGCAGTTTTTCGGTGTACACTGAAGCTTTCTTT
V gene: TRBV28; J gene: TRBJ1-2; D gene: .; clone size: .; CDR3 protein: CASSTKLNYGYTF; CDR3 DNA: TGTGCCAGCAGCACGAAACTAAACTATGGCTACACCTTC
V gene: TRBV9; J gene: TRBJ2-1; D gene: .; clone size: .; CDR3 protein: CASSVSWGKSPNEQFF; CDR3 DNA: TGTGCCAGCAGCGTATCCTGGGGGAAGTCCCCTAATGAGCAGTTCTTC
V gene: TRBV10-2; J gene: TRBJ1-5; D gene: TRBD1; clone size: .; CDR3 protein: CASSAGTGLGNQPQHF; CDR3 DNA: TGCGCCAGCAGTGCCGGGACAGGGCTTGGCAATCAGCCCCAGCATTTT
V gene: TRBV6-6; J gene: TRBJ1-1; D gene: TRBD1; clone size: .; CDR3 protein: CASDRGQTEAFF; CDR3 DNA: TGTGCCAGCGACAGGGGGCAAACTGAAGCTTTCTTT
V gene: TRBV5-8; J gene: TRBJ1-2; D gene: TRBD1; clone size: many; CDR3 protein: CASSWMGQGLYGYTF; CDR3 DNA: TGTGCCAGCAGCTGGATGGGACAGGGCCTCTATGGCTACACCTTC
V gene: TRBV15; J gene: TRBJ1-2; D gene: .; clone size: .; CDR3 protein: CATSRDGRIGGYTF; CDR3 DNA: TGTGCCACCAGCAGAGATGGGCGGATCGGCGGCTACACCTTC
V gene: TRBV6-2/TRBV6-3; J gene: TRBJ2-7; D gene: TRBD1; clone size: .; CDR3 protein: CASSLPTGGGEQYF; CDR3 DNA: TGTGCCAGCAGTCTCCCGACAGGGGGTGGAGAGCAGTACTTC
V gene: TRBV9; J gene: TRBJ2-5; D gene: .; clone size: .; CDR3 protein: CASSPLATEGTQYF; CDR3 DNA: TGTGCCAGCAGCCCCCTAGCTACGGAGGGGACCCAGTACTTC
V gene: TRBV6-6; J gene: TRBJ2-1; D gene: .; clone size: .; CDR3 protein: CASSYSLNEQFF; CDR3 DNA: TGTGCCAGCAGTTACTCCCTCAATGAGCAGTTCTTC
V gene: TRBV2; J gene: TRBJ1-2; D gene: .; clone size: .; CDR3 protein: CASTLFTDGGYTF; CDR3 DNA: TGTGCCAGCACCCTTTTTACCGACGGGGGCTACACCTTC
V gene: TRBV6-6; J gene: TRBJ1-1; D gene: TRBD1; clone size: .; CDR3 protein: CASSRGQGNTEAFF; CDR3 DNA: TGTGCCAGCAGTAGGGGACAGGGGAACACTGAAGCTTTCTTT
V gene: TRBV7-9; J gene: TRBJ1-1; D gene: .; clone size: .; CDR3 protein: CASSQLLDSNTEAFF; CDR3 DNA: TGTGCCAGCAGCCAACTCCTGGACAGTAACACTGAAGCTTTCTTT
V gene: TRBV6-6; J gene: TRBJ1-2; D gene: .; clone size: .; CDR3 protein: CASREPADYGYTF; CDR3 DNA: TGTGCCAGCAGGGAGCCGGCGGATTATGGCTACACCTTC
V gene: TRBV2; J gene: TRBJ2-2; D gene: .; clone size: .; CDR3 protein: CASSDTALTGELFF; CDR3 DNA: TGTGCCAGCAGCGACACAGCCCTGACCGGGGAGCTGTTTTTT
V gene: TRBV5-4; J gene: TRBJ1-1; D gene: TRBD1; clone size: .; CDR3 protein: CASSTGTGVRTEAFF; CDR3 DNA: TGTGCCAGCAGCACCGGGACAGGGGTTCGGACTGAAGCTTTCTTT
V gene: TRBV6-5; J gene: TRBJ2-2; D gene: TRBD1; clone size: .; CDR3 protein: CASSFWDRGTGELFF; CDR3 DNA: TGTGCCAGCAGTTTCTGGGACAGGGGTACCGGGGAGCTGTTTTTT
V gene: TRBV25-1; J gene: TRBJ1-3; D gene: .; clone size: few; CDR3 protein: CASSEERSGNTIYF; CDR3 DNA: TGTGCCAGCAGTGAAGAAAGATCTGGAAACACCATATATTTT
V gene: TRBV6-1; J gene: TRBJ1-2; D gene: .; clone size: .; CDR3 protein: CASSEGGAYNYGYTF; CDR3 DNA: TGTGCCAGCAGTGAAGGAGGAGCCTATAACTATGGCTACACCTTC
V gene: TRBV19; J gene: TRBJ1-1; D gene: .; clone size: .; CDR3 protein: CASSLGLGTEAFF; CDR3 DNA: TGTGCCAGTAGTTTAGGACTGGGCACTGAAGCTTTCTTT
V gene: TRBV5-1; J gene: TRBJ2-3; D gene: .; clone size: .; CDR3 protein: CASSLDRFTDTQYF; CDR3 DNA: TGCGCCAGCAGCTTGGACAGGTTCACAGATACGCAGTATTTT
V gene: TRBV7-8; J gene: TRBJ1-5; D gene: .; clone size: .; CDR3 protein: CASSLGGLSNQPQHF; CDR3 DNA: TGTGCCAGCAGCTTGGGAGGGTTAAGCAATCAGCCCCAGCATTTT
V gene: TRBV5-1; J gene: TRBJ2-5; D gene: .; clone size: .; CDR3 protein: CASSFRGQETQYF; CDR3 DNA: TGCGCCAGCAGCTTTCGGGGGCAAGAGACCCAGTACTTC
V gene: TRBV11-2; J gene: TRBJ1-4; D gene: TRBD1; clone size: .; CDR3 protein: CASSAPGTGNEKLFF; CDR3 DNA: TGTGCCAGCAGCGCCCCCGGGACAGGGAATGAAAAACTGTTTTTT